Detailed here is one T cell receptor beta chain. Trimming took off 1 base at V and 5 bases at J, with 11 bases between the two ends. Germline V gives CDR1 MNHNS, CDR2 SASEGT. The CDR3 totals 14 residues. This sample was taken from a study of control samples from healthy donors and cancer patients. The table came from immunoSEQ multiplex PCR; TCRdb's copy has only in-frame clones and leaves some out. The table records about 10,000 clones, roughly 93% of them present only once. The V and J genes are TRBV6-1 and TRBJ1-2; possible D gene TRBD1, 5 bases. The material sequenced was PBMCs. This sequence originates from a man in his fifties or sixties with colorectal cancer. The CDR3 is CASSEGQGGYGYTF. In nucleotides, the CDR3 is TGTGCCAGCAGTGAAGGGCAGGGCGGATATGGCTACACCTTC.